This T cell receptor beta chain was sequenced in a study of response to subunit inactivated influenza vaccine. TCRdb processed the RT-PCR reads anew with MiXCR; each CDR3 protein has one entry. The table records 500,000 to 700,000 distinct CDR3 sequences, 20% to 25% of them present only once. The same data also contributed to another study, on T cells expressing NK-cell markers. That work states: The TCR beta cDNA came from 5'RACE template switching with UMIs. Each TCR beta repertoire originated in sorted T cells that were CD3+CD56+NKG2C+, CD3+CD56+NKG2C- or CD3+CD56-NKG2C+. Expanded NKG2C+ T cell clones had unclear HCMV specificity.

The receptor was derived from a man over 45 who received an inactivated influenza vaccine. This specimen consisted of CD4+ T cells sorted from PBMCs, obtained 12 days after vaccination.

Written as DNA, the CDR3 is TGTGCCAGCAGCCAAGAAAGGACTAGCGGAGCGGAGACCCAGTACTTC. Its protein product is CASSQERTSGAETQYF. The V and J genes are TRBV3-1 and TRBJ2-5, with TRBD2 identical over 10 bases. V lost 0 bases and J lost 5; bases outside the gene matches: 6. The germline V gene encodes CDR1 LGHDT and CDR2 YNNKEL (reference sequence). The CDR3 sequence is 16 residues long.